The T cell receptor (beta chain) described here comes from a study of CD8+ T cells in alopecia areata. Overall study results and limits: Higher clonality was seen in lesional scalp than in normal scalp, especially in alopecia totalis/universalis.

Only a few counts were recorded for this clone. The antigen remains undetermined. RNA was extracted and reverse transcribed into cDNA as the sequencing template. Libraries were prepared by immunoSEQ multiplex PCR; TCRdb keeps only in-frame clonotypes and omits some of them. The sample carries 120,000 or so clones, 45% to 50% recorded once. Researchers gathered lesional scalp punch biopsies and peripheral blood from patients with alopecia areata. The CDR3 is 16 residues long. Unmatched junction bases numbered 13, after V lost 4 bases and J lost 1 base. Per germline, CDR1 SQVTM and CDR2 ANQGSEA. The chain has TRBV29-1 and TRBJ2-7, with 7 bases that match TRBD1. This TCR was sampled from a human donor with alopecia areata. Specimen: NKG2D-low CD8+ T cells sorted from blood. CDR3 region: CSVVPRGIQGSYEQYF. CDR3 sequence (DNA): TGCAGCGTTGTCCCTCGTGGCATACAGGGGTCCTACGAGCAGTACTTC.